The next 30 T cell receptor beta chains were all read from a single sample in a study of cytomegalovirus exposure and HLA in healthy donors. The PCR had 60 Vbeta and 13 Jbeta primers. The protocol was immunoSEQ multiplex PCR, while the TCRdb copy is restricted to in-frame clones and leaves out a portion. This table holds over 150,000 clones, around 80% found once. Input material: PBMCs. All receptors derive from a male donor in good health and CMV-seronegative.

V is TRBV6-4 and J is TRBJ2-3; D uncertain. This CDR3 spans 13 amino acids. V gave up 5 bases and J gave up 4 bases, with 10 bases separating them. Germline CDR1 MRHNA, CDR2 SNTAGT. The CDR3 reads CASSRDFSDTQYF. Here the CDR3 DNA reads TGTGCCAGCAGTAGAGACTTTTCAGATACGCAGTATTTT.

The CDR3 loop reads CASSTTGDTEAFF. CDR3 nucleotide sequence: TGTGCCAGTAGTACAACAGGGGACACTGAAGCTTTCTTT. The gene calls are TRBV19 and TRBJ1-1; 7 nucleotides match TRBD1. Losses at the gene ends were 4 bases for V and 3 bases for J; bases not matched to a gene: 2. CDR3 length: 13 residues. Looked up from germline, CDR1 is LNHDA and CDR2 is SQIVND (reference sequence).

The V gene is TRBV6-5, the J gene TRBJ2-7, with 9 nucleotides matching TRBD1. Germline V gene lookup returns CDR1 MNHEY and CDR2 SVGAGI. The length of the CDR3 is 15 residues. V shed 0 bases, J shed 7 bases, and the junction held 7 bases outside the gene matches. The DNA of the CDR3 is TGTGCCAGCAGTTACTCGGGACAGGGAGGGAGAGAGCAGTACTTC. As protein: CASSYSGQGGREQYF.

The rearrangement links TRBV2 to TRBJ1-3; D is perhaps TRBD1 (6 bases). CDR1 SNHLY and CDR2 FYNNEI come from the germline V gene. V lost 6 bases, J lost 2 bases, and 14 bases lay in between. The CDR3 is 15 residues long. The CDR3 region has the DNA TGTGCCAGCAGCGGCAGGGGACATGCTGGAAACACCATATATTTT. Translated, it gives CASSGRGHAGNTIYF.

The rearrangement uses TRBV5-6 and TRBJ2-4, with TRBD2 identical over 8 bases. The CDR3 has 16 residues. J lost 3 bases, V lost 1 base, and 6 bases had no gene match. Germline values: CDR1 SGHDT, CDR2 YYEEEE. The CDR3 coding sequence is TGTGCCAGCAGCTTGCGGCTCAGCGGGGGCAAAAACATTCAGTACTTC. Its translation: CASSLRLSGGKNIQYF.

V gene TRBV30 combines with J gene TRBJ1-2, with 7 bases identical to TRBD1. This CDR3 contains 12 residues. The germline V gene has CDR1 GTSNPN and CDR2 SVGIG (reference sequence). With 3 bases clipped from V and 4 bases from J, the junction kept 2 bases outside the gene matches. The CDR3, as DNA: TGTGCCTGGAGCGGGACAGCCTATGGCTACACCTTC. Encoded protein: CAWSGTAYGYTF.

V gene TRBV11-2 combines with J gene TRBJ1-3; D is ambiguous. Germline V CDR1 and CDR2: SGHAT, FQNNGV. V shed 3 bases and J shed 0 bases, with 9 bases lying between them. CDR3 length: 15 residues. CDR3 in DNA: TGTGCCAGCAGCTTCACTGACTACTCTGGAAACACCATATATTTT. The encoded protein is CASSFTDYSGNTIYF.

The CDR3 here is CASSNQLLPTYNEQFF. CDR3 in DNA: TGTGCCAGCAGCAACCAACTCCTACCTACTTACAATGAGCAGTTCTTC. The chain recombines TRBV5-4 with TRBJ2-1; no clear D gene. Trimming shortened V by 4 bases and J by 4 bases, and 18 bases separated the two germline ends. Germline loops: CDR1 SGHNT, CDR2 YYREEE (reference sequence). The CDR3 has 16 residues.

This clone was observed a few times. This chain connects TRBV28 to TRBJ1-1; D gene ambiguous. V was pared by 8 bases and J by 4 bases, with 14 bases between. The CDR3 sequence is 13 residues long. The germline CDR1 and CDR2 sequences are MDHEN and SYDVKM. The CDR3 reads CASVLQGSTEAFF. The CDR3 coding sequence is TGTGCCAGCGTATTACAAGGGAGCACTGAAGCTTTCTTT.

This clone was counted between two and nine times. The chain has TRBV6-6 and TRBJ2-5; a possible D gene is TRBD2 (5 bases). The DNA end is more similar to TRBJ2-7, so the J call may be wrong. The CDR3 runs to 15 residues. Germline V gene data show CDR1 as MNHNY and CDR2 as SVGAGI (reference sequence). The CDR3 bases are TGTGCCAGCAGTTACTCGTTAGAGGGCAACTACGAGCAGTACTTC. It encodes CASSYSLEGNYEQYF.

V is TRBV4-3 and J is TRBJ2-1, with 11 bases matching TRBD2. Germline CDR1 and CDR2: LGHNA and YSLEER. J was trimmed by 4 bases and V by 3 bases; bases with no gene match: 5. This CDR3 contains 16 residues. CDR3 nucleotide sequence: TGCGCCAGCAGCCAGCGACTAGCGGGATTGTACAATGAGCAGTTCTTC. Its translation is CASSQRLAGLYNEQFF.

The V call is TRBV13, the J call TRBJ2-5; D is unresolved. V lost 5 bases and J 2 bases, leaving 3 bases between the germline ends. Per the germline V gene, CDR1 is PRHDT and CDR2 is FYEKMQ (reference sequence). This CDR3 has 11 amino acids. The CDR3 protein is CASSLQETQYF. In nucleotides, the CDR3 is TGTGCCAGCAGCCTTCAAGAGACCCAGTACTTC. Complete variable domain (other parts from reference TRBV13 and TRBJ2-5): AAGVIQSPRHLIKEKRETATLKCYPIPRHDTVYWYQQGPGQDPQFLISFYEKMQSDKGSIPDRFSAQQFSDYHSELNMSSLELGDSALYFCASSLQETQYFGPGTRLLVL.

The chain links TRBV27 to TRBJ2-1; D may be TRBD2 (7 bases). The germline V gene encodes CDR1 MNHEY and CDR2 SMNVEV (reference sequence). Trimming stripped 5 bases from V and 6 bases from J, with 20 bases between. This CDR3 comprises 16 residues. CDR3 protein: CASSPWYQGGGNEQFF. The DNA of the CDR3 is TGTGCCAGCAGTCCCTGGTATCAGGGAGGGGGCAATGAGCAGTTCTTC.

CDR3 bases: TGTGCCAGCTCCCCTTCGCTGGGGACACATGTAAAACTGTTTTTT. Its translation: CASSPSLGTHVKLFF. The J gene is TRBJ1-4, the V gene TRBV18, with TRBD1 as a possible D gene (6 bases). The CDR3 consists of 15 residues. V lost 6 bases and J lost 10, with 21 bases in between. Germline values: CDR1 KGHSH, CDR2 LQKENI. The variable domain in full, with the rest retrieved from reference TRBV18 and TRBJ1-4, is NAGVMQNPRHLVRRRGQEARLRCSPMKGHSHVYWYRQLPEEGLKFMVYLQKENIIDESGMPKERFSAEFPKEGPSILRIQQVVRGDSAAYFCASSPSLGTHVKLFFGSGTQLSVL.

The chain is built from TRBV7-9 and TRBJ1-2; 12 bases agree with TRBD1. The V gene end was trimmed by 5 bases and the J gene end by 7 bases; junction bases not matched to a gene: 5. Germline V gene data show CDR1 as SEHNR and CDR2 as FQNEAQ (reference sequence). This CDR3 is built from 14 residues. CDR3 in amino acids: CASSQGQGAGGYTF. CDR3 nucleotides: TGTGCCAGCAGCCAGGGACAGGGGGCTGGTGGCTACACCTTC. The entire variable domain, with the rest obtained from reference TRBV7-9 and TRBJ1-2, is as follows: DTGVSQNPRHKITKRGQNVTFRCDPISEHNRLYWYRQTLGQGPEFLTYFQNEAQLEKSRLLSDRFSAERPKGSFSTLEIQRTEQGDSAMYLCASSQGQGAGGYTFGSGTRLTVV.

The V and J genes are TRBV5-1 and TRBJ1-5, with 8 positions matching TRBD1. Trimming took 5 bases from V and 6 from J; bases not matched to a gene: 7. CDR1 and CDR2 from the germline V gene are SGHRS and YFSETQ. CDR3 length equals 14 residues. CDR3 DNA sequence: TGCGCCAGCAGGCCGGGACAGGATCTTCAGCCCCAGCATTTT. As protein: CASRPGQDLQPQHF. Looking up the rest from reference TRBV5-1 and TRBJ1-5 gives the full variable domain: KAGVTQTPRYLIKTRGQQVTLSCSPISGHRSVSWYQQTPGQGLQFLFEYFSETQRNKGNFPGRFSGRQFSNSRSEMNVSTLELGDSALYLCASRPGQDLQPQHFGDGTRLSIL.

The chain combines TRBV7-6 with TRBJ1-1; D remains unclear. Looked up from germline, CDR1 is SGHVS and CDR2 is FNYEAQ. This CDR3 is 13 amino acids long. V gave up 5 bases and J gave up 0 bases, with 7 bases separating them. CDR3 DNA sequence: TGTGCCAGCAGCACCCACATGAACACTGAAGCTTTCTTT. It translates to CASSTHMNTEAFF. Supplemented by reference TRBV7-6 and TRBJ1-1, the full variable domain reads GAGVSQSPRYKVTKRGQDVALRCDPISGHVSLYWYRQALGQGPEFLTYFNYEAQQDKSGLPNDRFSAERPEGSISTLTIQRTEQRDSAMYRCASSTHMNTEAFFGQGTRLTVV.

CDR3 region: CASSRRPGTRGSEQYF. The CDR3 DNA is TGTGCCAGCAGCCGGCGACCCGGGACTAGAGGATCCGAGCAGTACTTC. The V gene is TRBV28, the J gene TRBJ2-7, with 8 bases aligning to TRBD2. Germline V lookup: CDR1 MDHEN, CDR2 SYDVKM. V shed 6 bases, J shed 6 bases, and the junction held 16 bases outside the gene matches. The CDR3 sequence is 16 residues long.

The gene calls are TRBV5-1 and TRBJ2-1, with 11 bases fitting TRBD2. The CDR3 contains 16 residues. The V gene end was trimmed by 4 bases and the J gene end by 2 bases; junction bases not matched to a gene: 5. Germline V gene data show CDR1 as SGHRS and CDR2 as YFSETQ. The CDR3: CASSPFSGGAYNEQFF. The CDR3 coding sequence is TGCGCCAGCAGCCCGTTTAGCGGGGGGGCCTACAATGAGCAGTTCTTC.

This clone was observed a few times. The chain uses TRBV18 and TRBJ2-7; D is uncertain. Germline V gene lookup returns CDR1 KGHSH and CDR2 LQKENI. This CDR3 has 14 residues. Trimming left V 3 bases short and J 6 bases short, with 15 bases between. CDR3 nucleotides: TGTGCCAGCTCACCCGCGACCGTAGGCGGCGAGCAGTACTTC. It encodes CASSPATVGGEQYF.

The CDR3 reads CASSQGTGGSSGYNEQFF. The CDR3 DNA sequence: TGTGCCAGCAGCCAGGGGACGGGGGGTTCCTCGGGATACAATGAGCAGTTCTTC. The chain combines TRBV4-2 with TRBJ2-1; 7 positions match TRBD2. The CDR3 spans 18 residues. Looked up from germline, CDR1 is LGHNA and CDR2 is YNFKEQ. V was pared by 3 bases and J by 4 bases, with 15 bases of the junction left unmatched.

This chain joins TRBV6-1 and TRBJ1-1; D is perhaps TRBD1 (5 bases). The V and J ends lost 3 bases and 0 bases respectively, with 14 bases between them. Germline CDR1 reads MNHNS; CDR2 reads SASEGT. This CDR3 is 16 amino acids long. The CDR3 DNA reads as TGTGCCAGCAGTGACCCTGGACGGGGGATGAACACTGAAGCTTTCTTT. It translates to CASSDPGRGMNTEAFF.

DNA for the CDR3: TGCGCCAGCAGCCAAGGTGGAGGGAGCCAGCAGTTCTTC. Protein sequence: CASSQGGGSQQFF. The V call is TRBV4-3, the J call TRBJ2-1, with a weak D call TRBD2 (6 bases). Trimming left V 1 base short and J 11 bases short, with 12 bases between. The CDR3 is made up of 13 amino acids. Germline CDR1 is LGHNA and CDR2 is YSLEER.

This clone has more than one count but fewer than ten. The chain has TRBV5-1 and TRBJ1-2, with D perhaps matching TRBD1 (5 bases). Germline V gene lookup returns CDR1 SGHRS and CDR2 YFSETQ. V lost 4 bases and J lost 2, with 15 bases in between. This CDR3 comprises 15 residues. CDR3 nucleotides: TGCGCCAGCAGCGAGACGGGGGGAGGAAACTATGGCTACACCTTC. This codes for CASSETGGGNYGYTF. Supplemented by reference TRBV5-1 and TRBJ1-2, the full variable domain reads KAGVTQTPRYLIKTRGQQVTLSCSPISGHRSVSWYQQTPGQGLQFLFEYFSETQRNKGNFPGRFSGRQFSNSRSEMNVSTLELGDSALYLCASSETGGGNYGYTFGSGTRLTVV.

CDR3 amino acids: CASSWQGAVSTDTQYF. As DNA, the CDR3 is TGTGCCAGCAGCTGGCAGGGGGCTGTAAGCACAGATACGCAGTATTTT. The V gene is TRBV7-3, the J gene TRBJ2-3; the match to TRBD1 covers 8 bases. Germline V gene lookup returns CDR1 SGHTA and CDR2 FQGTGA. V gave up 4 bases and J gave up 0 bases; unmatched junction bases: 6. The CDR3 contains 16 residues. The whole variable domain, remainder taken from reference TRBV7-3 and TRBJ2-3, is GAGVSQTPSNKVTEKGKYVELRCDPISGHTALYWYRQSLGQGPEFLIYFQGTGAADDSGLPNDRFFAVRPEGSVSTLKIQRTERGDSAVYLCASSWQGAVSTDTQYFGPGTRLTVL.

J is TRBJ2-5 and V is TRBV5-4, with 8 bases identical to TRBD1. Trimming removed 3 bases from V and 1 base from J; junction bases left unmatched: 8. This CDR3 comprises 16 residues. Germline V gene data show CDR1 as SGHNT and CDR2 as YYREEE (reference sequence). CDR3 amino acids: CASSSLDRVTQETQYF. The CDR3 nucleotides read TGTGCCAGCAGCTCCTTGGACAGGGTGACCCAAGAGACCCAGTACTTC. Combining the CDR3 with reference TRBV5-4 and TRBJ2-5 gives the whole variable domain ETGVTQSPTHLIKTRGQQVTLRCSSQSGHNTVSWYQQALGQGPQFIFQYYREEENGRGNFPPRFSGLQFPNYSSELNVNALELDDSALYLCASSSLDRVTQETQYFGPGTRLLVL.

This chain links TRBV5-4 with TRBJ2-1; a possible D gene is TRBD2 (5 bases). The V end was cut by 0 bases, the J end by 0 bases, with 7 bases between. The CDR3 has 15 residues. CDR1 and CDR2 (germline): SGHNT, YYREEE (reference sequence). CDR3 coding DNA: TGTGCCAGCAGCTTGGGTGGGAGCTCCTACAATGAGCAGTTCTTC. Amino acids: CASSLGGSSYNEQFF.

V is TRBV27 and J is TRBJ2-7, with 8 bases aligning to TRBD2. The CDR3 runs to 13 residues. The J segment lost 6 bases and the V segment lost 7 bases, leaving 8 bases of the junction unmatched. The germline gives CDR1 MNHEY, CDR2 SMNVEV (reference sequence). For the CDR3, the DNA is TGTGCCAGCACTTTCGTCGGGGGGGGCGAGCAGTACTTC. Its protein is CASTFVGGGEQYF.

The chain recombines TRBV6-1 with TRBJ2-4, with D perhaps matching TRBD2 (5 bases). CDR3 length: 15 amino acids. Trimming took 5 bases from V and 0 from J, leaving 11 bases between them. Germline lookup yields CDR1 MNHNS and CDR2 SASEGT. CDR3 coding DNA: TGTGCCAGCAGTCCGGACTTTCTAGCCAAAAACATTCAGTACTTC. This gives the protein CASSPDFLAKNIQYF.

The CDR3 DNA reads as TGTGCCAGCAGCGGAGGACACGAAAATGGCTACACCTTC. Protein product: CASSGGHENGYTF. The rearrangement uses TRBV9 and TRBJ1-2; a weak D match, TRBD1 (5 bases). The CDR3 extends over 13 amino acids. From germline, CDR1 is SGDLS and CDR2 YYNGEE. V lost 3 bases and J lost 6, with 12 bases in between.